This TCR beta chain stems from a study of blood T cell repertoires in COVID-19. Original handling: Amplification of reference gene primers provided the estimated nucleated cell counts. Clones were sequenced by immunoSEQ multiplex PCR, and TCRdb holds only the in-frame ones, with some missing. V, J and clone size are taken as reported in that table, and D and trimming were inferred from the DNA itself. Of hundreds of thousands of clones listed, around 80% were seen once; the top ten hold approximately 30%. Unmatched junction bases numbered 12, after V lost 1 base and J lost 5 bases. The CDR3 loop spans 18 amino acids. The germline CDR1 and CDR2 sequences are SEHNR and FQNEAQ (reference sequence).

This TCR came from a man aged 40-50 years with acute or convalescent COVID-19. Source material: peripheral blood. The V and J genes are TRBV7-9 and TRBJ2-7, with TRBD2 matching 12 bases. This CDR3 is CASSLGLASGRALDEQYF. The CDR3 nucleotides are TGTGCCAGCAGCTTAGGTTTGGCTAGCGGGAGGGCTCTGGACGAGCAGTACTTC.